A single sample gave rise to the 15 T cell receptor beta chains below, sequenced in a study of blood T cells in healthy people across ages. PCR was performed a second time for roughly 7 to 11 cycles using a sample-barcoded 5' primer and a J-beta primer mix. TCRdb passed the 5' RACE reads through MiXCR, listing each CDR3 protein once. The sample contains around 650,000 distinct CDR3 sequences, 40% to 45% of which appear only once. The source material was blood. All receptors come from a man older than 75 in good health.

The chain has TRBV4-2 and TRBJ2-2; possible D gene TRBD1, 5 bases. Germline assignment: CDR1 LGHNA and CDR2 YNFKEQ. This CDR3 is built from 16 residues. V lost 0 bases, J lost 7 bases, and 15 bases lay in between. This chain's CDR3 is CASSQDRQGSFGELFF. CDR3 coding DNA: TGTGCCAGCAGCCAAGATCGGCAGGGAAGTTTCGGGGAGCTGTTTTTT.

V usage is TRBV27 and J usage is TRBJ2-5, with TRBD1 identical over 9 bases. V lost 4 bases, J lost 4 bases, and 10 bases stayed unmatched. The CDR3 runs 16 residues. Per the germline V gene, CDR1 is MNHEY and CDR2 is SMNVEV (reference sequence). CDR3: CASSSTGTGIRETQYF. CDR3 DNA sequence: TGTGCCAGCAGTTCGACCGGGACAGGGATTAGAGAGACCCAGTACTTC.

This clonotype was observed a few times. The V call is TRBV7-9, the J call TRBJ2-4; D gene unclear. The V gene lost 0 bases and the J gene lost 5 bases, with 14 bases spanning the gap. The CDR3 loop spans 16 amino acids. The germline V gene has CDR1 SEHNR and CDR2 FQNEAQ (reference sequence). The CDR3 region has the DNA TGTGCCAGCAGCTTAGCAAGGTCGCCTGGGGAAAACATTCAGTACTTC. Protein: CASSLARSPGENIQYF.

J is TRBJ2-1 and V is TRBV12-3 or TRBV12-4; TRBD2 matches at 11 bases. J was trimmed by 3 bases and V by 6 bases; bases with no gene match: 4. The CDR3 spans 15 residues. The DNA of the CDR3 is TGTGCCAGCAGGGACGGACTAGCGGGCTACAATGAGCAGTTCTTC. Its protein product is CASRDGLAGYNEQFF.

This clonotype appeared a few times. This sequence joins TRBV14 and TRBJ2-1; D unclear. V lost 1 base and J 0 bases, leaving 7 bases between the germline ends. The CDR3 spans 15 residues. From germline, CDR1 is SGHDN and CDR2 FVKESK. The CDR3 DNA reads TGTGCCAGCAGCCAAGTTTCTAGCTCCTACAATGAGCAGTTCTTC. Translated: CASSQVSSSYNEQFF.

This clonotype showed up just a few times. CDR3 bases: TGTGCCAGCATCCAGGACAGGACTACTTCCTACGAGCAGTACTTC. It codes for CASIQDRTTSYEQYF. V is TRBV6-6 and J is TRBJ2-7; D possibly corresponds to TRBD1 (7 bases). The CDR3 covers 15 residues. Trimming shortened V by 7 bases and J by 1 base, and 17 bases separated the two germline ends. Germline CDR1 reads MNHNY; CDR2 reads SVGAGI (reference sequence).

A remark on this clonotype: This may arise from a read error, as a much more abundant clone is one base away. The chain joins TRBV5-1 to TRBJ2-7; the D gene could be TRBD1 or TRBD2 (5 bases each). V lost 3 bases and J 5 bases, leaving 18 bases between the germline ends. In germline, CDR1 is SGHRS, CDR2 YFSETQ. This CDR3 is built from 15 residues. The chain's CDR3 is CASSSGTGITDEQYF. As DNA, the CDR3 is TGCGCCAGCAGCTCGGGGACCGGGATTACCGACGAGCAGTACTTC.

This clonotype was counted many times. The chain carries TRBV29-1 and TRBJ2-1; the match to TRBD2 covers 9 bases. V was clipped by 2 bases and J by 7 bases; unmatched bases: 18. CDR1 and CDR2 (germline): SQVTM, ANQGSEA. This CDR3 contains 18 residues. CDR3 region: CSVETGVAGARRTNEQFF. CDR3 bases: TGCAGCGTTGAAACCGGGGTAGCGGGAGCGAGGAGAACGAATGAGCAGTTCTTC.

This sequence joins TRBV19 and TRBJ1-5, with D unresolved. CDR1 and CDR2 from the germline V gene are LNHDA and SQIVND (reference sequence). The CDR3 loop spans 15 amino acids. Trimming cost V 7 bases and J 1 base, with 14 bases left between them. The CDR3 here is CASTPLAQSNQPQHF. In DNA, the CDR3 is TGTGCCAGTACCCCTTTGGCGCAGAGCAATCAGCCCCAGCATTTT.

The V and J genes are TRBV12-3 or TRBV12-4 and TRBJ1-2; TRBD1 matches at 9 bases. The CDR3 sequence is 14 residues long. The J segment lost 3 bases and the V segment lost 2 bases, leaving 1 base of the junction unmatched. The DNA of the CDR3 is TGTGCCAGCAGTTTAACAGGGGGCTACTATGGCTACACCTTC. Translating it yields CASSLTGGYYGYTF.

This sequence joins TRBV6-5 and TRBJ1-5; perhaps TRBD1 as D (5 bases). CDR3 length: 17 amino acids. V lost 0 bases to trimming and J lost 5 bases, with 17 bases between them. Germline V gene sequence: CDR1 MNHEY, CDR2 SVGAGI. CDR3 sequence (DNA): TGTGCCAGCAGTTACTCGAAGAGGGGCCGATGGGATCAGCCCCAGCATTTT. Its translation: CASSYSKRGRWDQPQHF.

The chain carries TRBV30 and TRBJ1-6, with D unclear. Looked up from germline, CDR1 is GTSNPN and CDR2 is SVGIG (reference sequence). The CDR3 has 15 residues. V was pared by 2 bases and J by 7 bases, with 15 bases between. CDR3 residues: CAWSPTNSENSPLHF. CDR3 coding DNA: TGTGCCTGGAGTCCGACCAACTCGGAGAATTCACCCCTCCACTTT. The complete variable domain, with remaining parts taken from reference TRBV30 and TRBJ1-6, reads SQTIHQWPATLVQPVGSPLSLECTVEGTSNPNLYWYRQAAGRGLQLLFYSVGIGQISSEVPQNLSASRPQDRQFILSSKKLLLSDSGFYLCAWSPTNSENSPLHFGNGTRLTVT.

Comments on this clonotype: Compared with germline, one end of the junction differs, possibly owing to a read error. The CDR3 sequence: CAGSYDVYEQYF. The CDR3 bases are TGTGCCGGCAGTTACGACGTTTACGAGCAGTACTTC. This chain uses TRBV6-6 with TRBJ2-7; D unclear. CDR3 length equals 12 residues. Germline CDR1 MNHNY, CDR2 SVGAGI (reference sequence).

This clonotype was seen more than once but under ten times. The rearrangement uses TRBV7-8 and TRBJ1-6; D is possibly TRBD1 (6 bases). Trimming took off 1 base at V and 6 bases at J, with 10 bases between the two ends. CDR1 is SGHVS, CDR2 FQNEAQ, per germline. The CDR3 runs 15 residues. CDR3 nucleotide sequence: TGTGCCAGCAGCTTAGGAGGACAGTTTAATTCACCCCTCCACTTT. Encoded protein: CASSLGGQFNSPLHF.

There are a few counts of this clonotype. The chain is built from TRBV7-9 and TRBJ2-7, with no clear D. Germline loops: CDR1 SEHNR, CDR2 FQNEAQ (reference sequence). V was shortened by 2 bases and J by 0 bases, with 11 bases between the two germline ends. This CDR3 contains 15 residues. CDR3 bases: TGTGCCAGCAGCTTAATCGAGGCAGGCTCCTACGAGCAGTACTTC. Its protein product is CASSLIEAGSYEQYF. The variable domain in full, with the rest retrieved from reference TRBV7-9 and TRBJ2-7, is DTGVSQNPRHKITKRGQNVTFRCDPISEHNRLYWYRQTLGQGPEFLTYFQNEAQLEKSRLLSDRFSAERPKGSFSTLEIQRTEQGDSAMYLCASSLIEAGSYEQYFGPGTRLTVT.